The 6 T cell receptor beta chains presented below share a single source sample, sequenced in a study of T-cell reconstitution after alpha-beta-depleted transplantation in children. The library targeted TCRbeta and was prepared with unique molecular identifiers. TCRdb re-derived calls from the PCR reads in MiXCR, one entry per CDR3 protein. The table lists 350,000 to 450,000 distinct CDR3 sequences, 13% of them singletons. Sequencing was performed on PBMCs, taken from the stem cell graft. The receptors shown here come from a human donor who donated a stem cell graft to a child with Fanconi anemia.

This clonotype was picked up a small number of times. Its ends do not fully match the called genes, so a read error is possible. This chain connects TRBV7-2 to TRBJ2-6; weak D call: TRBD1 (6 bases). The CDR3 is 15 residues long. Looked up from germline, CDR1 is SGHTA and CDR2 is FQGNSA. CDR3 loop: CASNLGGSGANVLTF. CDR3 bases: TGTGCCAGCAACTTAGGGGGCTCTGGGGCCAACGTCCTGACTTTC.

The chain combines TRBV28 with TRBJ2-1; 9 positions match TRBD2. The CDR3 length is 13 residues. From germline, CDR1 is MDHEN and CDR2 SYDVKM. The V gene end was trimmed by 9 bases and the J gene end by 5 bases; junction bases not matched to a gene: 5. CDR3 sequence reads: CASEAGGNNEQFF. The CDR3 DNA sequence: TGTGCCAGTGAAGCGGGGGGCAACAATGAGCAGTTCTTC.

The rearrangement uses TRBV2 and TRBJ2-2; D unclear. Trimming took 6 bases from V and 6 from J, leaving 5 bases between them. Germline loops: CDR1 SNHLY, CDR2 FYNNEI. The CDR3 is 11 residues long. The chain's CDR3 is CASRASGELFF. The CDR3 DNA reads as TGTGCCAGCAGGGCGTCCGGGGAGCTGTTTTTT.

The V and J genes are TRBV6-5 and TRBJ2-5; the match to TRBD2 covers 8 bases. Trimming cost V 0 bases and J 1 base; bases outside gene matches: 4. The CDR3 is 16 residues long. Germline V gene sequence: CDR1 MNHEY, CDR2 SVGAGI. The DNA for the CDR3 is TGTGCCAGCAGTTACTCTTCACTAGCGGCCCAAGAGACCCAGTACTTC. This codes for CASSYSSLAAQETQYF.

This clonotype was counted ten times or more. This chain links TRBV20-1 with TRBJ1-5; D call uncertain. The V gene's germline CDR1 is DFQATT and CDR2 SNEGSKA (reference sequence). This CDR3 spans 12 amino acids. V was trimmed by 3 bases and J by 7 bases, leaving 10 bases between them. CDR3 sequence: CSASNGNQPQHF. Written as DNA, the CDR3 is TGCAGTGCTAGCAATGGGAACCAGCCCCAGCATTTT.

The chain uses TRBV7-2 and TRBJ2-7; D uncertain. Trimming stripped 3 bases from V and 2 bases from J, with 8 bases between. The CDR3 has 13 amino acids. Germline-derived CDR1 and CDR2 are SGHTA and FQGNSA. This chain's CDR3 is CASSFSYPYEQYF. CDR3 DNA: TGTGCCAGCAGCTTTAGCTATCCCTACGAGCAGTACTTC.